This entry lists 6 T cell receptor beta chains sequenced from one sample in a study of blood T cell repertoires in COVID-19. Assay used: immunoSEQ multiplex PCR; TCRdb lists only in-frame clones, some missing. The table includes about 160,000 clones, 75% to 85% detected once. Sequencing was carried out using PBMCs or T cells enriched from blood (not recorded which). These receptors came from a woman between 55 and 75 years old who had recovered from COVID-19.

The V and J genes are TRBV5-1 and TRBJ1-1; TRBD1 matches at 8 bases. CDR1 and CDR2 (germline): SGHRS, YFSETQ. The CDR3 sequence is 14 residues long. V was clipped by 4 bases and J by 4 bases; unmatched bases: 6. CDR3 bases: TGCGCCAGCAGCGGAACTACAGGGGGCACTGAAGCTTTCTTT. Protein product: CASSGTTGGTEAFF.

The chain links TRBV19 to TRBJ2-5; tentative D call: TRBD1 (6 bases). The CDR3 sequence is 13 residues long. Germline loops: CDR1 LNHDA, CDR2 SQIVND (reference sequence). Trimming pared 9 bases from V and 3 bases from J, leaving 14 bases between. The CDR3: CASAQTGEETQYF. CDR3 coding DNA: TGTGCCAGCGCCCAGACAGGTGAAGAGACCCAGTACTTC.

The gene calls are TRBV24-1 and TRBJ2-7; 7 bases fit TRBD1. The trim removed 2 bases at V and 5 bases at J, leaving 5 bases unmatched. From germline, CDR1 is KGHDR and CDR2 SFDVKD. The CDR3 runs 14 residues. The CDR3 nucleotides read TGTGCCACCAGTGATTCCCTAACAGGGGACGAGCAGTACTTC. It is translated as CATSDSLTGDEQYF.

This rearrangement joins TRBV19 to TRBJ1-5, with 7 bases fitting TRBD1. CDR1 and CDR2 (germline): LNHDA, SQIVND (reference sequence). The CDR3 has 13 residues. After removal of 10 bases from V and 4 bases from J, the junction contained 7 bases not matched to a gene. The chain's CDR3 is CATADRANQPQHF. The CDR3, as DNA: TGTGCCACAGCCGACAGGGCGAATCAGCCCCAGCATTTT.

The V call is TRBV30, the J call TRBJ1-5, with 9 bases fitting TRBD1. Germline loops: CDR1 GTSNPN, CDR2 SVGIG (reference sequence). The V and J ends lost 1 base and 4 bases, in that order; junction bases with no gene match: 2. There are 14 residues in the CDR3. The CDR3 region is CAWSGGQGNQPQHF. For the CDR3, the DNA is TGTGCCTGGAGTGGGGGACAGGGAAATCAGCCCCAGCATTTT. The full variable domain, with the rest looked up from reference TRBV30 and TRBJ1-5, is SQTIHQWPATLVQPVGSPLSLECTVEGTSNPNLYWYRQAAGRGLQLLFYSVGIGQISSEVPQNLSASRPQDRQFILSSKKLLLSDSGFYLCAWSGGQGNQPQHFGDGTRLSIL.

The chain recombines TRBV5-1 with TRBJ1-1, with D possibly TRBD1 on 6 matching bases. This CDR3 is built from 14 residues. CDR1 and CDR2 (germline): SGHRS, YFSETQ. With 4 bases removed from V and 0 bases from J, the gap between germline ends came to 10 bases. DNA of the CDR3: TGCGCCAGCAGCGAAGGACAGTTGAACACTGAAGCTTTCTTT. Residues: CASSEGQLNTEAFF.